These 30 T cell receptor beta chains were all obtained from the same sample, sequenced in a study of immune heterogeneity within non-small cell lung tumors. It was with 32 V and 13 J primers that multiplex PCR amplified TCR beta CDR3. In TCRdb, the multiplex PCR reads were re-called with MiXCR into one record per CDR3 protein. The table lists approximately 3,000 distinct CDR3 sequences, 25% to 35% of them singletons. Template material for each sample was 500 to 600 ng of bulk tumor genomic DNA. Doctors removed several biopsies from each primary tumor during surgery, keeping them far apart. Patients with untreated, newly diagnosed non-small cell lung cancer underwent curative surgery. Sequenced material: lung tumor tissue. The receptors originated from a man in his 60s with non-small cell lung cancer.

The chain recombines TRBV28 with TRBJ2-5; TRBD2 agrees at 10 bases. Unmatched junction bases numbered 6, after V lost 7 bases and J lost 4 bases. Germline values: CDR1 MDHEN, CDR2 SYDVKM. This CDR3 comprises 14 residues. CDR3: CASILRTSGETQYF. CDR3 bases: TGTGCCAGCATATTAAGGACTAGCGGAGAGACCCAGTACTTC. The full variable domain, in which reference TRBV28 and TRBJ2-5 provide the parts outside the CDR3, is DVKVTQSSRYLVKRTGEKVFLECVQDMDHENMFWYRQDPGLGLRLIYFSYDVKMKEKGDIPEGYSVSREKKERFSLILESASTNQTSMYLCASILRTSGETQYFGPGTRLLVL.

By its share, this clonotype is large. This sequence joins TRBV3-1 and TRBJ2-1; a weak D match, TRBD2 (5 bases). This CDR3 comprises 15 residues. In germline, CDR1 is LGHDT, CDR2 YNNKEL (reference sequence). Trimming removed 0 bases from V and 3 bases from J, with 9 bases in between. The CDR3 DNA is TGTGCCAGCAGCCAAGAAAGCGGTTTCTACAATGAGCAGTTCTTC. Protein: CASSQESGFYNEQFF.

This clonotype turned up a few times. The chain carries TRBV4-1 and TRBJ2-5; perhaps TRBD2 as D (6 bases). Trimming stripped 1 base from V and 4 bases from J, with 13 bases between. Per the germline V gene, CDR1 is MGHRA and CDR2 is YSYEKL. The length of the CDR3 is 15 residues. The CDR3, as DNA: TGCGCCAGCAGCCAAGTCCTATCCGGGAGAGAGACCCAGTACTTC. Encoded protein: CASSQVLSGRETQYF.

The chain employs TRBV7-9 and TRBJ1-2; 7 bases fit TRBD1. CDR1 and CDR2 from the germline V gene are SEHNR and FQNEAQ (reference sequence). The CDR3 consists of 13 residues. The V gene end was trimmed by 5 bases and the J gene end by 8 bases; junction bases not matched to a gene: 8. Here the CDR3 reads CASSRQGLRGYTF. CDR3 nucleotides: TGTGCCAGCAGCCGACAGGGACTGAGAGGCTACACCTTC.

Judged by abundance, this clonotype is medium-sized (0.01 to 0.1%). The J gene is TRBJ2-3, the V gene TRBV5-1; 9 bases map to TRBD2. Per germline, CDR1 SGHRS and CDR2 YFSETQ. Losses at the gene ends were 7 bases for V and 3 bases for J; bases not matched to a gene: 9. The CDR3 spans 15 residues. The CDR3 spells CASSREGPLTDTQYF. The CDR3 coding sequence is TGCGCCAGCTCGCGGGAGGGACCACTTACAGATACGCAGTATTTT.

The chain combines TRBV11-3 with TRBJ2-4; either TRBD1 or TRBD2 may fit D (6 bases each). Trimming removed 8 bases at V and 9 bases at J, with 17 bases between. Germline values: CDR1 SGHNT, CDR2 YENEEA. The CDR3 totals 13 residues. The CDR3 DNA reads as TGTGCCAGCGCCAACAGGGCGGAGGGCATTCAGTACTTC. Amino acid sequence: CASANRAEGIQYF.

The V call is TRBV19, the J call TRBJ1-1; no clear D gene. Trimming removed 6 bases from V and 3 bases from J, with 8 bases in between. CDR1 LNHDA and CDR2 SQIVND come from the germline V gene (reference sequence). The length of the CDR3 is 12 residues. The CDR3: CASRDGHTEAFF. CDR3 nucleotide sequence: TGTGCCAGTAGAGACGGACACACTGAAGCTTTCTTT.

Only a few counts were recorded for this clonotype. The rearrangement links TRBV12-3 or TRBV12-4 to TRBJ1-4; D is ambiguous. The CDR3 totals 12 residues. V was clipped by 1 base and J by 10 bases, with 7 bases between them. CDR3 in amino acids: CASSLEVGKLFF. CDR3 bases: TGTGCCAGCAGTTTAGAGGTGGGAAAACTGTTTTTT.

A remark on this clonotype: Being one base from a much bigger clone, this may be a read error. The chain combines TRBV20-1 with TRBJ2-3; perhaps TRBD1 as D (6 bases). The germline V gene has CDR1 DFQATT and CDR2 SNEGSKA (reference sequence). The CDR3 is made up of 14 amino acids. DNA for the CDR3: TGCAGTGCTCCCCCCGGACAGAGCACAGATAAGCAGTATTTT. Translating gives CSAPPGQSTDKQYF.

This clonotype was seen more than once but under ten times. The rearrangement joins TRBV11-2 to TRBJ1-4; weak D call: TRBD1 (5 bases). Trimming stripped 4 bases from V and 8 bases from J, with 14 bases between. The germline CDR1 and CDR2 sequences are SGHAT and FQNNGV. CDR3 size: 14 residues. This CDR3 is CASSWRRAGEKLFF. In DNA, the CDR3 is TGTGCCAGCAGCTGGCGCAGGGCTGGCGAAAAACTGTTTTTT.

This clonotype is termed medium-sized. The chain carries TRBV11-2 and TRBJ2-7; D uncertain. The V and J ends lost 3 bases and 3 bases respectively, with 9 bases between them. CDR3 length: 13 amino acids. CDR1 and CDR2 (germline): SGHAT, FQNNGV. This CDR3 reads CASSLGGFYEQYF. The CDR3 region has the DNA TGTGCCAGCAGCTTGGGTGGGTTCTACGAGCAGTACTTC. Supplemented by reference TRBV11-2 and TRBJ2-7, the full variable domain reads EAGVAQSPRYKIIEKRQSVAFWCNPISGHATLYWYQQILGQGPKLLIQFQNNGVVDDSQLPKDRFSAERLKGVDSTLKIQPAKLEDSAVYLCASSLGGFYEQYFGPGTRLTVT.

V gene TRBV5-1 combines with J gene TRBJ2-1; 9 bases are a match to TRBD1. This CDR3 region has 16 residues. V shed 1 base and J 3 bases; nucleotides not matched to a gene: 5. Per the germline V gene, CDR1 is SGHRS and CDR2 is YFSETQ. Here the CDR3 reads CASSLTRQGGYNEQFF. CDR3 DNA: TGCGCCAGCAGCTTGACCCGACAGGGGGGCTACAATGAGCAGTTCTTC.

About this clonotype: This clone may be a read error of a much larger clone one base away. This sequence joins TRBV11-2 and TRBJ2-7, with 12 bases lining up with TRBD2. In germline, CDR1 is SGHAT, CDR2 FQNNGV. This CDR3 comprises 15 residues. CDR3 sequence: CDSSFLAGGEYEQYF. CDR3 nucleotide sequence: TGTGACAGCAGCTTTCTAGCGGGAGGGGAATACGAGCAGTACTTC.

By its share, this clonotype is medium-sized (0.01 to 0.1%). This chain connects TRBV30 to TRBJ1-5; perhaps TRBD1 as D (6 bases). V gave up 6 bases and J gave up 3 bases, with 12 bases separating them. The CDR3 sequence is 13 residues long. From germline, CDR1 is GTSNPN and CDR2 SVGIG (reference sequence). The CDR3: CACRDNPNQPQHF. CDR3 DNA: TGTGCCTGCCGGGACAACCCCAATCAGCCCCAGCATTTT.

This chain links TRBV9 with TRBJ2-7; D uncertain. The CDR3 totals 15 residues. Germline V lookup: CDR1 SGDLS, CDR2 YYNGEE. V was cut by 0 bases and J by 5 bases, with 15 bases left in between. The CDR3 DNA is TGTGCCAGCAGCGTAGATAGGGAAGGGCTTAACGAGCAGTACTTC. Amino acids: CASSVDREGLNEQYF.

Note on this clonotype: A much larger clone differs by one base, so this may be a read error. CDR3 sequence (DNA): TGTGCCAGCAGCCCCACCCCCGGGGACAGGGGTAATCAGCCCCACCATTTT. Translated: CASSPTPGDRGNQPHHF. This chain uses TRBV7-3 with TRBJ1-5; TRBD1 matches at 10 bases. This CDR3 spans 17 amino acids. CDR1 and CDR2 from the germline V gene are SGHTA and FQGTGA.

In regard to this clonotype: A much larger clone sits a single nucleotide away, making a read error possible. This chain connects TRBV20-1 to TRBJ2-3; D is possibly TRBD2 (5 bases). V was shortened by 6 bases and J by 4 bases, with 23 bases between the two germline ends. The CDR3 runs 16 residues. Germline V gene lookup returns CDR1 DFQATT and CDR2 SNEGSKA (reference sequence). For the CDR3, the DNA is TGCAGTGCCATAGTCAGCGGAAAGCCGTGGGCAGATACGCAGTATTTT. It is translated as CSAIVSGKPWADTQYF.

This clonotype is labeled medium-sized. This chain joins TRBV3-1 and TRBJ2-7; the D is unclear. The CDR3 loop spans 14 amino acids. V was pared by 5 bases and J by 0 bases, with 11 bases between. The V gene's germline CDR1 is LGHDT and CDR2 YNNKEL (reference sequence). This CDR3 reads CASSSQYSSYEQYF. CDR3 sequence (DNA): TGTGCCAGCAGCTCACAGTACTCCTCCTACGAGCAGTACTTC.

This sequence joins TRBV20-1 and TRBJ1-1, with D unclear. The CDR3 totals 14 residues. The germline V gene has CDR1 DFQATT and CDR2 SNEGSKA (reference sequence). Trimming took off 3 bases at V and 0 bases at J, with 11 bases between the two ends. CDR3 coding DNA: TGCAGTGCTAGCGATAGATCCATGAACACTGAAGCTTTCTTT. Its translation: CSASDRSMNTEAFF.

This clonotype came up a few times. The chain carries TRBV24-1 and TRBJ1-1; D uncertain. With 3 bases removed from V and 9 bases from J, the gap between germline ends came to 10 bases. The CDR3 has 12 amino acids. Germline V CDR1 and CDR2: KGHDR, SFDVKD. CDR3 protein: CATSDGLNKAFF. The CDR3 DNA follows: TGTGCCACCAGTGATGGCCTTAATAAAGCTTTCTTT.

This clonotype was seen more than once but under ten times. J is TRBJ2-1 and V is TRBV5-1; maybe TRBD2 (5 bases). The CDR3 is made up of 14 amino acids. Germline CDR1 and CDR2: SGHRS and YFSETQ. Trimming removed 5 bases at V and 0 bases at J, with 9 bases between. Written as DNA, the CDR3 is TGCGCCAGCAGAACGGGAAACTCCTACAATGAGCAGTTCTTC. This sequence encodes CASRTGNSYNEQFF.

The CDR3 loop is CASSFTLPGTSVYNEQFF. The CDR3 DNA is TGTGCCAGCAGCTTTACACTCCCCGGGACTAGCGTCTACAATGAGCAGTTCTTC. The gene calls are TRBV5-5 and TRBJ2-1; TRBD2 aligns across 10 bases. The CDR3 has 18 amino acids. V gave up 2 bases and J gave up 3 bases; unmatched junction bases: 11. Germline values: CDR1 SGHKS, CDR2 YYEKEE (reference sequence). Variable domain in full (rest from reference TRBV5-5 and TRBJ2-1): DAGVTQSPTHLIKTRGQQVTLRCSPISGHKSVSWYQQVLGQGPQFIFQYYEKEERGRGNFPDRFSARQFPNYSSELNVNALLLGDSALYLCASSFTLPGTSVYNEQFFGPGTRLTVL.

This clonotype showed up just a few times. CDR3 DNA sequence: TGCAGTGCTAGAGACTCTAAAGCGGTGAGCTCCTACAATGAGCAGTTCTTC. Its translation: CSARDSKAVSSYNEQFF. The rearrangement uses TRBV20-1 and TRBJ2-1; D possibly corresponds to TRBD2 (5 bases). Germline V lookup: CDR1 DFQATT, CDR2 SNEGSKA (reference sequence). The CDR3 runs to 17 residues. Trimming took 0 bases from V and 0 from J, leaving 15 bases between them.

Sample share makes this clonotype medium-sized. The chain employs TRBV11-2 and TRBJ2-7, with D uncertain. This CDR3 has 11 amino acids. Germline CDR1 SGHAT, CDR2 FQNNGV. V lost 3 bases, J lost 3 bases, and 3 bases lay in between. CDR3 coding DNA: TGTGCCAGCAGCTTGTACTACGAGCAGTACTTC. It encodes CASSLYYEQYF.

A word on this clonotype: The junction departs from germline at one end; a sequencing error may be responsible. This rearrangement joins TRBV28 to TRBJ1-2; unclear D gene. The CDR3 covers 13 residues. CDR1 MDHEN and CDR2 SYDVKM come from the germline V gene. In nucleotides, the CDR3 is TGTGCCAGCAGTGTTATCCTCAACTATTGCTACACCTTC. It translates to CASSVILNYCYTF.

This clonotype occurred a few times. The V and J genes are TRBV7-2 and TRBJ2-5, with a possible D match to TRBD1 (6 bases). V lost 5 bases, J lost 4 bases, and 14 bases lay in between. The CDR3 is 14 amino acids. In germline, CDR1 is SGHTA, CDR2 FQGNSA. The DNA for the CDR3 is TGTGCCAGCAGCCAAACGGGACAAAGAGAGACCCAGTACTTC. Amino acid sequence: CASSQTGQRETQYF. Based on the CDR3 plus reference TRBV7-2 and TRBJ2-5, the full variable domain is GAGVSQSPSNKVTEKGKDVELRCDPISGHTALYWYRQSLGQGLEFLIYFQGNSAPDKSGLPSDRFSAERTGGSVSTLTIQRTQQEDSAVYLCASSQTGQRETQYFGPGTRLLVL.

A word on this clonotype: Just one base apart from a much larger clone, this may be a read error. V gene TRBV3-1 combines with J gene TRBJ1-2, with a possible D match to TRBD1 (6 bases). Trimming stripped 2 bases from V and 7 bases from J, with 11 bases between. CDR3 size: 13 residues. In germline, CDR1 is LGHDT, CDR2 YNNKEL (reference sequence). The CDR3 loop is CASSQRGIFGYTF. Written as DNA, the CDR3 is TGTGCCAGCAGCCAAAGGGGGATTTTTGGCTACACCTTC.

Points on this clonotype: This may stem from a read error, because a much larger clone lies one nucleotide away. The chain uses TRBV6-1 and TRBJ1-5; D is unresolved. Deletions cut 5 bases from V and 3 bases from J, with 11 bases between. This CDR3 is built from 14 residues. CDR1 is MNHNS and CDR2 is SASEGT in the germline V gene. Written as DNA, the CDR3 is TGTGCCAGCAGTCCGGTGGTTAACAATCAGCCCCAGCATTTT. Translation gives CASSPVVNNQPQHF.

On this clonotype: A much larger clone differs from this one at a single base, so this may be a read error. The genes are TRBV2 and TRBJ2-5; TRBD1 or TRBD2 may be the D gene (7 bases each). Looked up from germline, CDR1 is SNHLY and CDR2 is FYNNEI. The CDR3 extends over 13 amino acids. The CDR3 here is CDSSGTAKETQYF. The CDR3 coding sequence is TGTGACAGCAGCGGGACAGCCAAAGAGACCCAGTACTTC.

This clonotype appeared a few times. The chain couples TRBV3-1 to TRBJ1-4; D perhaps matches TRBD1 (5 bases). The CDR3 has 14 residues. V lost 6 bases and J 5 bases, leaving 13 bases between the germline ends. Germline CDR1 is LGHDT and CDR2 is YNNKEL (reference sequence). CDR3 nucleotides: TGTGCCAGCAGTCCGACAGCGTTCAATGAAAAACTGTTTTTT. Residues: CASSPTAFNEKLFF.